The following is a T cell receptor beta chain sequence with its context. The sample originates from a study of T cell changes during pregnancy in multiple sclerosis. Libraries were prepared by immunoSEQ multiplex PCR; TCRdb keeps only in-frame clonotypes and omits some of them. Of roughly 42,000 clones in the sample, about 88% are singletons; the top ten hold around 1.2%. The germline V gene has CDR1 SGDLS and CDR2 YYNGEE. The CDR3 sequence is 15 residues long. V gave up 1 base and J gave up 5 bases, with 16 bases separating them. The TCR originated in a female donor with multiple sclerosis, enrolled in a pregnancy study. V usage is TRBV9 and J usage is TRBJ2-7; possibly TRBD2 for D (6 bases). Sample: CD4+ T cells from peripheral blood mononuclear cells, taken in the second trimester of pregnancy. CDR3 in amino acids: CASSVTGTPFNEQYF. DNA of the CDR3: TGTGCCAGCAGCGTAACCGGGACTCCCTTCAACGAGCAGTACTTC.